One sample yielded the 14 T cell receptor beta chains listed below, sequenced in a study of CD8 T cells in ankylosing spondylitis. TCRdb independently ran MiXCR on the 5' RACE reads; one entry per CDR3 protein. Here the sample spans 85,000 to 100,000 distinct CDR3 sequences, about 9% being singletons. The sample comprised blood, either unsorted or a sorted T cell fraction (not recorded which). The receptors come from a male donor with ankylosing spondylitis or in good health (not recorded which).

The gene calls are TRBV5-1 and TRBJ2-7, with D uncertain. Germline CDR1 is SGHRS and CDR2 is YFSETQ. V lost 2 bases and J lost 2, with 8 bases in between. The CDR3 is 13 amino acids. The CDR3 is CASSFDITYEQYF. Written as DNA, the CDR3 is TGCGCCAGCAGCTTTGACATCACCTACGAGCAGTACTTC. Full variable domain (outside the CDR3, taken from reference TRBV5-1 and TRBJ2-7): KAGVTQTPRYLIKTRGQQVTLSCSPISGHRSVSWYQQTPGQGLQFLFEYFSETQRNKGNFPGRFSGRQFSNSRSEMNVSTLELGDSALYLCASSFDITYEQYFGPGTRLTVT.

This clonotype was counted ten times or more. This sequence joins TRBV5-1 and TRBJ2-3; no clear D. V was cut by 0 bases and J by 2 bases, with 7 bases left in between. Germline assignment: CDR1 SGHRS and CDR2 YFSETQ. This CDR3 is 14 amino acids long. The CDR3 here is CASSLDGHTDTQYF. CDR3 nucleotide sequence: TGCGCCAGCAGCTTGGACGGCCACACAGATACGCAGTATTTT. The full variable domain, rest sourced from reference TRBV5-1 and TRBJ2-3, is KAGVTQTPRYLIKTRGQQVTLSCSPISGHRSVSWYQQTPGQGLQFLFEYFSETQRNKGNFPGRFSGRQFSNSRSEMNVSTLELGDSALYLCASSLDGHTDTQYFGPGTRLTVL.

Many counts were recorded for this clonotype. The genes are TRBV25-1 and TRBJ1-3; D is ambiguous. Germline values: CDR1 MGHDK, CDR2 SYGVNS. The CDR3 consists of 12 residues. V was pared by 5 bases and J by 2 bases, with 4 bases between. In DNA form, the CDR3 reads TGTGCCAGCAGTCCTCCTGGAAACACCATATATTTT. Protein product: CASSPPGNTIYF.

This clonotype was observed at least ten times. This sequence joins TRBV29-1 and TRBJ2-7, with 7 bases matching TRBD2. The length of the CDR3 is 12 residues. V lost 7 bases to trimming and J lost 6 bases; unmatched junction nucleotides: 9. The germline CDR1 and CDR2 sequences are SQVTM and ANQGSEA. CDR3 coding DNA: TGCAGCGCTCATCGGACGGGAGGCGAGCAGTACTTC. Amino acids: CSAHRTGGEQYF.

The chain recombines TRBV14 with TRBJ2-3; perhaps TRBD2 as D (5 bases). CDR3 length: 15 amino acids. V gave up 0 bases and J gave up 5 bases, with 12 bases separating them. The V gene's germline CDR1 is SGHDN and CDR2 FVKESK. The CDR3 DNA reads as TGTGCCAGCAGCCAAGAGGCTCGGGAAATAGATACGCAGTATTTT. It is translated as CASSQEAREIDTQYF.

This clonotype was detected ten times or more. The chain uses TRBV27 and TRBJ2-1; the D gene is possibly TRBD1 (6 bases). V lost 6 bases, J lost 4 bases, and 19 bases lay in between. This CDR3 has 16 residues. Germline loops: CDR1 MNHEY, CDR2 SMNVEV (reference sequence). The CDR3 loop reads CASRSHRDLPYNEQFF. The CDR3 DNA sequence: TGTGCCAGCAGATCACACAGGGACCTTCCTTACAATGAGCAGTTCTTC.

By frequency in the sample, this clonotype is medium-sized. This chain connects TRBV28 to TRBJ2-5; possible D gene TRBD1, 6 bases. From germline, CDR1 is MDHEN and CDR2 SYDVKM. Trimming pared 5 bases from V and 14 bases from J, leaving 12 bases between. CDR3 size: 10 residues. In DNA form, the CDR3 reads TGTGCCAGCAGTAGACGGGACACTTACTTC. This sequence encodes CASSRRDTYF.

This clonotype has a count of ten or more. V gene TRBV6-4 combines with J gene TRBJ2-3; D is perhaps TRBD1 (6 bases). The CDR3 is 13 amino acids. Germline V gives CDR1 MRHNA, CDR2 SNTAGT. The V end lost 5 bases, the J end lost 3 bases, and 9 bases lay between the germline ends. This chain's CDR3 is CASSRTETDTQYF. The CDR3 bases are TGTGCCAGCAGTAGGACAGAAACAGATACGCAGTATTTT.

V usage is TRBV5-6 and J usage is TRBJ2-7; maybe TRBD1 (5 bases). Trimming left V 4 bases short and J 4 bases short, with 24 bases between. The CDR3 runs 17 residues. Germline-derived CDR1 and CDR2 are SGHDT and YYEEEE. DNA of the CDR3: TGTGCCAGCAGCCCCGACCTCAAAGGCAGGGTGAGTTACGAGCAGTACTTC. It translates to CASSPDLKGRVSYEQYF.

This clonotype was observed at least ten times. The gene calls are TRBV28 and TRBJ2-2, with 13 bases identical to TRBD2. The CDR3 consists of 16 residues. Germline V CDR1 and CDR2: MDHEN, SYDVKM. With 7 bases clipped from V and 1 base from J, the junction kept 3 bases outside the gene matches. This chain's CDR3 is CASKTSGGGNTGELFF. The CDR3 DNA reads as TGTGCCAGCAAAACTAGCGGGGGGGGGAACACCGGGGAGCTGTTTTTT.

The table lists this clonotype with many counts. The chain recombines TRBV3-1 with TRBJ1-4; D may be TRBD1 (5 bases). V was pared by 3 bases and J by 7 bases, with 18 bases between. The CDR3 spans 16 residues. Looked up from germline, CDR1 is LGHDT and CDR2 is YNNKEL (reference sequence). DNA of the CDR3: TGTGCCAGCAGCCAGGCAATCGGGCAGGGAGGTGAAAAACTGTTTTTT. It encodes CASSQAIGQGGEKLFF.

V usage is TRBV29-1 and J usage is TRBJ2-2, with 7 bases lining up with TRBD1. Per germline, CDR1 SQVTM and CDR2 ANQGSEA. The V gene end was trimmed by 7 bases and the J gene end by 4 bases; junction bases not matched to a gene: 12. This CDR3 comprises 15 residues. The CDR3 coding sequence is TGCAGCGCAGGATCCGGGACAGCAAGCACCGGGGAGCTGTTTTTT. Encoded protein: CSAGSGTASTGELFF.

This clonotype was counted a few times. The J gene is TRBJ2-1, the V gene TRBV11-2, with a tentative D call TRBD2 (5 bases). With 4 bases removed from V and 10 bases from J, the gap between germline ends came to 17 bases. Germline V gene lookup returns CDR1 SGHAT and CDR2 FQNNGV. This CDR3 contains 14 residues. CDR3 protein: CASSSTRGPSEQFF. For the CDR3, the DNA is TGTGCCAGCAGCTCTACTCGTGGGCCTAGCGAGCAGTTCTTC.

This clonotype was detected many times. J is TRBJ2-7 and V is TRBV6-4; a possible D gene is TRBD2 (5 bases). There are 13 residues in the CDR3. CDR1 MRHNA and CDR2 SNTAGT come from the germline V gene. With 7 bases removed from V and 2 bases from J, the gap between germline ends came to 12 bases. The CDR3 loop is CASTAGRTYEQYF. CDR3 nucleotides: TGTGCCAGCACGGCGGGCAGAACCTACGAGCAGTACTTC.